These 29 T cell receptor beta chains share one sample of origin, sequenced in a study of shared clonotypes between healthy human individuals. Profiling relied on immunoSEQ multiplex PCR, and the TCRdb table lists in-frame clones only, not all of them. The sample carries 850,000 to 1,100,000 clones, approximately 75% recorded once. Specimen: memory CD4+ T cells from PBMCs. Subset meaning: CD45RA-negative fraction. Every receptor here comes from a young man in good health. Some clones in this sample may be carry-over from other donors' samples.

This clone was seen once. This CDR3 is also generated by other DNA sequences in the sample. V is TRBV9 and J is TRBJ1-1, with a possible D match to TRBD1 (5 bases). V was cut by 3 bases and J by 3 bases, with 12 bases left in between. This CDR3 contains 14 residues. In germline, CDR1 is SGDLS, CDR2 YYNGEE. The CDR3 DNA reads TGTGCCAGCAGCGCGGGGCAGGGCCACACTGAAGCTTTCTTT. Protein: CASSAGQGHTEAFF.

This clone turned up a few times. The chain links TRBV19 to TRBJ1-1, with D possibly TRBD1 on 6 matching bases. Germline lookup yields CDR1 LNHDA and CDR2 SQIVND (reference sequence). The CDR3 has 14 residues. Trimming pared 6 bases from V and 5 bases from J, leaving 16 bases between. CDR3 region: CASSFLQGKTEAFF. CDR3 sequence (DNA): TGTGCCAGTAGCTTTTTACAGGGTAAGACTGAAGCTTTCTTT. Full variable domain (remainder filled in from reference TRBV19 and TRBJ1-1): DGGITQSPKYLFRKEGQNVTLSCEQNLNHDAMYWYRQDPGQGLRLIYYSQIVNDFQKGDIAEGYSVSREKKESFPLTVTSAQKNPTAFYLCASSFLQGKTEAFFGQGTRLTVV.

The chain has TRBV18 and TRBJ2-3, with TRBD2 matching over 14 bases. Trimming cost V 5 bases and J 4 bases; bases outside gene matches: 5. The CDR3 covers 16 residues. In germline, CDR1 is KGHSH, CDR2 LQKENI. The CDR3 DNA is TGTGCCAGCTCATCAGGACTAGCGGGAGGTTCAGATACGCAGTATTTT. This encodes CASSSGLAGGSDTQYF. Filled out from reference TRBV18 and TRBJ2-3, the complete variable domain reads NAGVMQNPRHLVRRRGQEARLRCSPMKGHSHVYWYRQLPEEGLKFMVYLQKENIIDESGMPKERFSAEFPKEGPSILRIQQVVRGDSAAYFCASSSGLAGGSDTQYFGPGTRLTVL.

This clone occurred many times. This chain links TRBV5-1 with TRBJ2-7; a weak D match, TRBD1 (6 bases). This CDR3 is built from 15 residues. Per the germline V gene, CDR1 is SGHRS and CDR2 is YFSETQ. V was shortened by 0 bases and J by 5 bases, with 15 bases between the two germline ends. CDR3 sequence: CASSLEGTFSHEQYF. CDR3 coding DNA: TGCGCCAGCAGCTTGGAGGGGACATTTTCTCACGAGCAGTACTTC.

This sequence joins TRBV5-4 and TRBJ2-5; 9 bases line up with TRBD1. V lost 2 bases, J lost 5 bases, and 7 bases stayed unmatched. CDR3 length: 15 amino acids. Germline values: CDR1 SGHNT, CDR2 YYREEE (reference sequence). CDR3 residues: CASSFRQGGEETQYF. The CDR3 DNA follows: TGTGCCAGCAGCTTCCGACAGGGGGGAGAGGAGACCCAGTACTTC.

This chain links TRBV27 with TRBJ2-7; 12 bases agree with TRBD1. V gave up 6 bases and J gave up 6 bases; unmatched junction bases: 18. The CDR3 spans 18 residues. Germline-derived CDR1 and CDR2 are MNHEY and SMNVEV (reference sequence). CDR3 sequence reads: CASSPGTGGHGVFREQYF. The CDR3 DNA reads TGTGCCAGCAGCCCCGGGACAGGGGGCCACGGTGTGTTTCGCGAGCAGTACTTC.

V usage is TRBV2 and J usage is TRBJ2-1; TRBD2 agrees at 7 bases. This CDR3 has 18 residues. Unmatched junction bases numbered 13, after V lost 0 bases and J lost 5 bases. Germline CDR1 and CDR2: SNHLY and FYNNEI. CDR3 bases: TGTGCCAGCAGTGAAGCGCTTCTCTGGACTAGGGTTAACAATGAGCAGTTCTTC. Translation gives CASSEALLWTRVNNEQFF.

This clone appeared a few times. The gene calls are TRBV2 and TRBJ2-5; D possibly corresponds to TRBD2 (5 bases). The germline V gene encodes CDR1 SNHLY and CDR2 FYNNEI. Trimming removed 4 bases from V and 5 bases from J, with 20 bases in between. The length of the CDR3 is 16 residues. CDR3 loop: CASSVAGGGREETQYF. Here the CDR3 DNA reads TGTGCCAGCAGTGTTGCTGGAGGAGGAAGGGAGGAGACCCAGTACTTC.

The chain couples TRBV5-1 to TRBJ1-5; D may be TRBD1 (6 bases). CDR3 length equals 15 residues. Germline CDR1 reads SGHRS; CDR2 reads YFSETQ. V was pared by 6 bases and J by 1 base, with 14 bases between. CDR3: CASTLTGLSNQPQHF. The CDR3 bases are TGCGCCAGCACCCTGACAGGTCTAAGCAATCAGCCCCAGCATTTT.

This rearrangement joins TRBV28 to TRBJ2-6, with no clear D. CDR3 size: 16 residues. CDR1 is MDHEN and CDR2 is SYDVKM in the germline V gene. The V gene lost 2 bases and the J gene lost 0 bases, with 8 bases spanning the gap. CDR3 coding DNA: TGTGCCAGCAGTTTAACTTTGCCCTCTGGGGCCAACGTCCTGACTTTC. This gives the protein CASSLTLPSGANVLTF. Full variable domain (missing parts from reference TRBV28 and TRBJ2-6): DVKVTQSSRYLVKRTGEKVFLECVQDMDHENMFWYRQDPGLGLRLIYFSYDVKMKEKGDIPEGYSVSREKKERFSLILESASTNQTSMYLCASSLTLPSGANVLTFGAGSRLTVL.

The rearrangement links TRBV5-8 to TRBJ1-5; a weak D match, TRBD1 (5 bases). The V end was cut by 4 bases, the J end by 3 bases, with 14 bases between. CDR3 length: 15 residues. Germline V gene sequence: CDR1 SGHTS, CDR2 YDEGEE. The CDR3 DNA reads TGTGCCAGCAGCCGCGGGACGGACCCCAATCAGCCCCAGCATTTT. It specifies CASSRGTDPNQPQHF.

V and J are TRBV29-1 and TRBJ1-2; TRBD1 matches 7 bases. The CDR3 is 13 amino acids. The germline V gene has CDR1 SQVTM and CDR2 ANQGSEA. The trim removed 1 base at V and 8 bases at J, leaving 7 bases unmatched. Here the CDR3 DNA reads TGCAGCGTTGAAGTACGACAGGGCGACGGCTACACCTTC. Translating it yields CSVEVRQGDGYTF.

This chain uses TRBV10-3 with TRBJ2-7; TRBD1 matches 9 bases. Trimming cost V 4 bases and J 5 bases; bases outside gene matches: 12. Germline CDR1 reads ENHRY; CDR2 reads SYGVKD. The CDR3 is 16 amino acids. Here the CDR3 reads CAISGVTGQGFNEQYF. CDR3 in DNA: TGTGCCATCAGTGGCGTCACGGGACAGGGTTTCAACGAGCAGTACTTC.

The chain couples TRBV7-9 to TRBJ2-3; D call uncertain. Germline CDR1 reads SEHNR; CDR2 reads FQNEAQ (reference sequence). The length of the CDR3 is 14 residues. V dropped 5 bases and J dropped 0 bases, with 9 bases sitting between them. The CDR3 sequence: CASSRLASTDTQYF. CDR3 bases: TGTGCCAGCAGCCGGCTGGCTAGCACAGATACGCAGTATTTT.

The chain couples TRBV28 to TRBJ2-7; D might be TRBD2 (6 bases). V was clipped by 3 bases and J by 13 bases, with 13 bases between them. Germline-derived CDR1 and CDR2 are MDHEN and SYDVKM. The CDR3 is made up of 11 amino acids. CDR3 in DNA: TGTGCCAGCAGTTTCGAGGCGGGACGTTACTTC. Translating it yields CASSFEAGRYF.

Comment on this clone: Other DNA sequences in this sample translate to the same CDR3. Here the CDR3 reads CASSPQGVSGYTF. DNA of the CDR3: TGTGCCAGCAGCCCCCAGGGGGTGAGTGGCTACACCTTC. J is TRBJ1-2 and V is TRBV14; 7 nucleotides align to TRBD1. The germline gives CDR1 SGHDN, CDR2 FVKESK. With V trimmed by 4 bases and J by 7 bases, 6 bases remained unmatched. The CDR3 length is 13 residues.

The rearrangement links TRBV5-4 to TRBJ1-3, with D unresolved. The CDR3 contains 13 residues. Germline-derived CDR1 and CDR2 are SGHNT and YYREEE (reference sequence). V lost 7 bases and J lost 2, with 10 bases in between. The CDR3: CASSEAPGNTIYF. In nucleotides, the CDR3 is TGTGCCAGCTCAGAAGCGCCTGGAAACACCATATATTTT.

The chain combines TRBV5-4 with TRBJ2-7; 11 bases are shared with TRBD1. The CDR3 spans 16 residues. Germline CDR1 is SGHNT and CDR2 is YYREEE (reference sequence). Trimming removed 4 bases from V and 6 bases from J; junction bases left unmatched: 12. CDR3 protein: CASSPGQGATGREQYF. The CDR3, as DNA: TGTGCCAGCAGCCCCGGACAGGGGGCCACAGGGCGCGAGCAGTACTTC.

The chain employs TRBV7-6 and TRBJ2-3; the D is unclear. The CDR3 length is 15 residues. Trimming shortened V by 5 bases and J by 1 base, and 13 bases separated the two germline ends. Germline values: CDR1 SGHVS, CDR2 FNYEAQ. Here the CDR3 DNA reads TGTGCCAGCAGCCAACAGAACACGGGCACAGATACGCAGTATTTT. Amino acid sequence: CASSQQNTGTDTQYF.

The chain couples TRBV20-1 to TRBJ2-3; the D gene is possibly TRBD2 (6 bases). Germline V gene lookup returns CDR1 DFQATT and CDR2 SNEGSKA (reference sequence). Trimming left V 5 bases short and J 8 bases short, with 11 bases between. The CDR3 has 11 amino acids. CDR3 nucleotide sequence: TGCAGTGCTCCAATCGGGGGTACGCAGTATTTT. It specifies CSAPIGGTQYF.

A note on this clone: A much larger clone is a single base away; this may be a read error. This chain joins TRBV7-6 and TRBJ2-1; D gene ambiguous. The V gene lost 2 bases and the J gene lost 1 base, with 0 bases spanning the gap. The CDR3 contains 12 residues. CDR1 and CDR2 (germline): SGHVS, FNYEAQ. CDR3 residues: CASSLSYNEQFF. CDR3 coding DNA: TGTGCCAGCAGCTTATCCTACAATGAGCAGTTCTTC.

A remark on this clone: Other DNA sequences in this specimen translate into the identical CDR3. This chain links TRBV15 with TRBJ2-2; TRBD2 aligns across 10 bases. The CDR3 consists of 15 residues. Trimming removed 1 base from V and 4 bases from J; junction bases left unmatched: 0. Looked up from germline, CDR1 is LNHNV and CDR2 is YYDKDF (reference sequence). The CDR3 coding sequence is TGTGCCACCAGCAGAGGACTAGCGGGCACCGGGGAGCTGTTTTTT. Translating it yields CATSRGLAGTGELFF.

The V call is TRBV28, the J call TRBJ1-3; D is unresolved. V was shortened by 3 bases and J by 2 bases, with 11 bases between the two germline ends. In germline, CDR1 is MDHEN, CDR2 SYDVKM. The CDR3 spans 15 residues. The DNA of the CDR3 is TGTGCCAGCAGTTTTGGTGGGATAACTGGAAACACCATATATTTT. Protein product: CASSFGGITGNTIYF.

This clone has only a few counts. This chain connects TRBV10-3 to TRBJ2-1, with 12 bases identical to TRBD2. In germline, CDR1 is ENHRY, CDR2 SYGVKD. The CDR3 has 19 amino acids. V dropped 0 bases and J dropped 6; count of bases not matched to a gene: 12. The DNA for the CDR3 is TGTGCCATCAGTGAGTCGACTATAAGACTAGCGGGAGAGGGCAATGAGCAGTTCTTC. Protein sequence: CAISESTIRLAGEGNEQFF.

The chain uses TRBV15 and TRBJ2-1; D is ambiguous. This CDR3 is 15 amino acids long. The germline CDR1 and CDR2 sequences are LNHNV and YYDKDF (reference sequence). V was clipped by 5 bases and J by 0 bases, with 11 bases between them. The CDR3 loop is CATSGSRSSYNEQFF. The CDR3 region has the DNA TGTGCCACCAGCGGAAGCAGGAGCTCCTACAATGAGCAGTTCTTC. The whole variable domain, filled in from reference TRBV15 and TRBJ2-1, reads DAMVIQNPRYQVTQFGKPVTLSCSQTLNHNVMYWYQQKSSQAPKLLFHYYDKDFNNEADTPDNFQSRRPNTSFCFLDIRSPGLGDTAMYLCATSGSRSSYNEQFFGPGTRLTVL.

The rearrangement links TRBV5-5 to TRBJ2-7; 13 positions agree with TRBD2. With 4 bases clipped from V and 0 bases from J, the junction kept 4 bases outside the gene matches. Germline-derived CDR1 and CDR2 are SGHKS and YYEKEE (reference sequence). There are 16 residues in the CDR3. This chain's CDR3 is CASSQGLAGSSYEQYF. CDR3 bases: TGTGCCAGCAGCCAGGGACTAGCGGGGAGCTCCTACGAGCAGTACTTC. The full variable domain, in which reference TRBV5-5 and TRBJ2-7 provide the parts outside the CDR3, is DAGVTQSPTHLIKTRGQQVTLRCSPISGHKSVSWYQQVLGQGPQFIFQYYEKEERGRGNFPDRFSARQFPNYSSELNVNALLLGDSALYLCASSQGLAGSSYEQYFGPGTRLTVT.

The chain has TRBV11-1 and TRBJ2-1; TRBD2 might be the D (6 bases). Trimming pared 5 bases from V and 0 bases from J, leaving 17 bases between. The CDR3 spans 17 residues. Germline V lookup: CDR1 SGHAT, CDR2 FQDESV (reference sequence). The CDR3, as DNA: TGTGCCAGCAGCCCGCGGGAAGGAAAGAGCTCCTACAATGAGCAGTTCTTC. Translation gives CASSPREGKSSYNEQFF.

J is TRBJ1-1 and V is TRBV10-2; tentatively, D is TRBD1 (5 bases). Looked up from germline, CDR1 is WSHSY and CDR2 is SAAADI. The CDR3 spans 14 residues. The ends were cut back, 3 bases at V and 3 bases at J, with 11 bases in the middle. In DNA, the CDR3 is TGCGCCAGCAGTGACGGACAAGACTACACTGAAGCTTTCTTT. It encodes CASSDGQDYTEAFF.

The V gene is TRBV7-9, the J gene TRBJ2-5; possibly TRBD1 for D (6 bases). This CDR3 has 14 residues. V was pared by 5 bases and J by 5 bases, with 15 bases between. The germline V gene has CDR1 SEHNR and CDR2 FQNEAQ (reference sequence). The CDR3 spells CASSQLQGAETQYF. In nucleotides, the CDR3 is TGTGCCAGCAGCCAGCTACAGGGAGCGGAGACCCAGTACTTC.